This TCR beta chain was sequenced for a study of shared clonotypes between healthy human individuals. The CDR3 totals 13 residues. The germline V gene encodes CDR1 SGHAT and CDR2 FQDESV (reference sequence). Losses at the gene ends were 5 bases for V and 8 bases for J; bases not matched to a gene: 5. TCRdb's copy holds only in-frame clones and misses some; the assay was immunoSEQ multiplex PCR. The repertoire includes approximately 2.1 million clones, 85% to 95% of them detected once, and 0.39% sits in the top ten. This sequence joins TRBV11-1 and TRBJ2-2; the match to TRBD1 covers 7 bases. This sequence originates from a man between 18 and 29 years old in good health. Some clones in this sample may be carry-over from other donors' samples. Sequenced material: naive CD4+ T cells from PBMCs. Subset indicated: CD45RA+ positively selected. This CDR3 reads CASSQTGMGELFF. The CDR3 DNA is TGTGCCAGCAGCCAGACAGGGATGGGGGAGCTGTTTTTT.